Presented here are 10 T cell receptor beta chains from one specimen sequenced in a study of blood T cell repertoires in COVID-19. TCRdb keeps only in-frame clones here, not all; method: immunoSEQ multiplex PCR. Of 37,000 or so clones listed, about nine tenths are singletons. The sample taken for sequencing was peripheral blood. The receptor source for this set is a human donor in a cohort sampled during active COVID-19.

In nucleotides, the CDR3 is TGTGCCAGCAGTTTCCTTTCCAGCGGGGGGGCCGCGGCGTCAAACGGGGAGCTGTTTTTT. Amino acid sequence: CASSFLSSGGAAASNGELFF. V gene TRBV27 combines with J gene TRBJ2-2; TRBD2 matches at 10 bases. Trimming removed 3 bases from V and 7 bases from J; junction bases left unmatched: 20. There are 20 residues in the CDR3. The germline V gene has CDR1 MNHEY and CDR2 SMNVEV (reference sequence).

The chain joins TRBV30 to TRBJ2-5; 7 bases align to TRBD1. Germline CDR1 reads GTSNPN; CDR2 reads SVGIG (reference sequence). J lost 4 bases, V lost 2 bases, and 7 bases had no gene match. CDR3 length: 14 amino acids. CDR3 DNA: TGTGCCTGGAGTAAGGGGGCCCGCATAGAGACCCAGTACTTC. Translated, it gives CAWSKGARIETQYF.

As regards this clone: This sample includes further DNA sequences coding for the same CDR3. The CDR3 DNA is TGTGCCAGTAGTCCGCGGGGCTACAATGAGCAGTTCTTC. Its translation: CASSPRGYNEQFF. V and J are TRBV19 and TRBJ2-1; a weak D match, TRBD2 (6 bases). The CDR3 is made up of 13 amino acids. In germline, CDR1 is LNHDA, CDR2 SQIVND (reference sequence). V lost 5 bases and J lost 3, with 8 bases in between.

The chain recombines TRBV9 with TRBJ1-5; D is ambiguous. Germline V gene sequence: CDR1 SGDLS, CDR2 YYNGEE. The CDR3 spans 15 residues. The ends were cut back, 0 bases at V and 3 bases at J, with 10 bases in the middle. CDR3 in DNA: TGTGCCAGCAGCGTAGGGTGGGGAGCCAATCAGCCCCAGCATTTT. Translating gives CASSVGWGANQPQHF.

The rearrangement joins TRBV7-9 to TRBJ1-4, with a possible D match to TRBD1 (6 bases). Trimming took 5 bases from V and 7 from J, leaving 14 bases between them. This CDR3 region has 14 residues. The V gene's germline CDR1 is SEHNR and CDR2 FQNEAQ (reference sequence). The chain's CDR3 is CASSAPGGGEKLFF. CDR3 DNA: TGTGCCAGCAGCGCCCCGGGGGGCGGTGAAAAACTGTTTTTT.

V is TRBV7-8 and J is TRBJ2-7, with 9 bases matching TRBD1. This CDR3 is 16 amino acids long. The V and J ends lost 2 bases and 5 bases, in that order; junction bases with no gene match: 10. Germline loops: CDR1 SGHVS, CDR2 FQNEAQ. The CDR3 loop reads CASSLTTRTGENEQYF. CDR3 DNA: TGTGCCAGCAGCTTAACCACTCGGACAGGGGAGAACGAGCAGTACTTC.

This sequence joins TRBV7-9 and TRBJ1-1, with TRBD1 matching 11 bases. Germline V lookup: CDR1 SEHNR, CDR2 FQNEAQ (reference sequence). V lost 5 bases to trimming and J lost 4 bases; unmatched junction nucleotides: 9. There are 16 residues in the CDR3. The CDR3 is CASSVPYGTGGTEAFF. The CDR3, as DNA: TGTGCCAGCAGCGTCCCCTACGGGACAGGGGGCACTGAAGCTTTCTTT. Using reference TRBV7-9 and TRBJ1-1 for the parts outside the CDR3, the full variable domain is DTGVSQNPRHKITKRGQNVTFRCDPISEHNRLYWYRQTLGQGPEFLTYFQNEAQLEKSRLLSDRFSAERPKGSFSTLEIQRTEQGDSAMYLCASSVPYGTGGTEAFFGQGTRLTVV.

This chain connects TRBV5-1 to TRBJ2-7; the match to TRBD2 covers 14 bases. The germline CDR1 and CDR2 sequences are SGHRS and YFSETQ. There are 15 residues in the CDR3. V shed 4 bases, J shed 6 bases, and the junction held 6 bases outside the gene matches. The CDR3 DNA is TGCGCCAGCAGCCCTGGGACTAGCGGGGGCCGCGAGCAGTACTTC. Translated, it gives CASSPGTSGGREQYF.

The table lists this clone with a count of one. The rearrangement joins TRBV5-1 to TRBJ2-1, with a weak D call TRBD1 (5 bases). V was shortened by 2 bases and J by 3 bases, with 21 bases between the two germline ends. The length of the CDR3 is 18 residues. In germline, CDR1 is SGHRS, CDR2 YFSETQ. CDR3 nucleotides: TGCGCCAGCAGCTTTGACGGTTATGGGGCTTCGTTCTACAATGAGCAGTTCTTC. It is translated as CASSFDGYGASFYNEQFF.

The chain links TRBV25-1 to TRBJ2-7; 7 nucleotides align to TRBD1. With V trimmed by 6 bases and J by 5 bases, 7 bases remained unmatched. The CDR3 has 13 residues. Germline V CDR1 and CDR2: MGHDK, SYGVNS. The CDR3 protein is CASRDRASDEQYF. The CDR3 DNA is TGTGCCAGCAGAGACAGGGCCAGCGACGAGCAGTACTTC.